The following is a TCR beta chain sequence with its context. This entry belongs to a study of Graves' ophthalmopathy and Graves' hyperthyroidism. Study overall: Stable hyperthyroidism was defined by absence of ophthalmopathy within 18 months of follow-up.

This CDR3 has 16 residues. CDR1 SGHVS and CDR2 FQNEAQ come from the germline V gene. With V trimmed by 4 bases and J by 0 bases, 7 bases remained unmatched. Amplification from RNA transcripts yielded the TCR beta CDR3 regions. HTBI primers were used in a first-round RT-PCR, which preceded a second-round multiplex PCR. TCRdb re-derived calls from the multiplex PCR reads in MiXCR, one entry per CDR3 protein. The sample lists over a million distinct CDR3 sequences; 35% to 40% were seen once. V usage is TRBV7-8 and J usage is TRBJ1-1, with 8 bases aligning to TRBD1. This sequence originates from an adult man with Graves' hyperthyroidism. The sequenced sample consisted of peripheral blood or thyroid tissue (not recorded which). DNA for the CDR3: TGTGCCAGCAGCTACCGGACAGGGAGGTTGAACACTGAAGCTTTCTTT. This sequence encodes CASSYRTGRLNTEAFF.